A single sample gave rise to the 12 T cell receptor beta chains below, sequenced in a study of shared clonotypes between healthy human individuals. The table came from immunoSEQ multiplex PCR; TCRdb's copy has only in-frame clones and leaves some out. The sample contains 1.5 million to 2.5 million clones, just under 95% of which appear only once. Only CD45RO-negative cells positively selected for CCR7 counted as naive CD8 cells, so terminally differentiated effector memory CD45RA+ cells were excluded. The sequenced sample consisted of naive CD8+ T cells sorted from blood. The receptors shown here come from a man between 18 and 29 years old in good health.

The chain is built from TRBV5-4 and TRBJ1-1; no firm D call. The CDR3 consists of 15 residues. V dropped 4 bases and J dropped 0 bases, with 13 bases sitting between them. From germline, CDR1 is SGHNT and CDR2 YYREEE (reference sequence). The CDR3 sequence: CASSPPMPMNTEAFF. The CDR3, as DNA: TGTGCCAGCAGCCCCCCTATGCCCATGAACACTGAAGCTTTCTTT.

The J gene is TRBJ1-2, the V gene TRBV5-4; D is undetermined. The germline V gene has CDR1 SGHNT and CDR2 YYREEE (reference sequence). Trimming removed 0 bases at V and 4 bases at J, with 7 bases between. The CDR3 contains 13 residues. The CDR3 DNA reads TGTGCCAGCAGCTTGGAGGAGGCCTATGGCTACACCTTC. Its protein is CASSLEEAYGYTF.

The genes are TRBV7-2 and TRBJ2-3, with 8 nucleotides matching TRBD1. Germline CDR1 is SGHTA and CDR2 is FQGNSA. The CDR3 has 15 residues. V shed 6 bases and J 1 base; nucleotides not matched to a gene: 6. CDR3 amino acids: CASRSGQGGTDTQYF. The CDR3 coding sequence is TGTGCCAGCAGGTCCGGACAGGGAGGCACAGATACGCAGTATTTT.

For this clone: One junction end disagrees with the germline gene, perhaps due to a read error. The CDR3 nucleotides read TGTGCCAGCAGATTAACCCCGGGACAGGGTACGGACGAGCAGTACTTC. Encoded protein: CASRLTPGQGTDEQYF. The chain joins TRBV7-3 to TRBJ2-7; 9 nucleotides match TRBD1. This CDR3 is 16 amino acids long. CDR1 SGHTA and CDR2 FQGTGA come from the germline V gene.

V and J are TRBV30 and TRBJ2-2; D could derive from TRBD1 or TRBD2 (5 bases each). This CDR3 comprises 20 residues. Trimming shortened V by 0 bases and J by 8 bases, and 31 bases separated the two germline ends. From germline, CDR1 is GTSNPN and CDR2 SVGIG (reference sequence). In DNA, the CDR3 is TGTGCCTGGAGTGTAACCGGCAGGGAGAACCTACAAGACGATATAGGGGAGCTGTTTTTT. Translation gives CAWSVTGRENLQDDIGELFF.

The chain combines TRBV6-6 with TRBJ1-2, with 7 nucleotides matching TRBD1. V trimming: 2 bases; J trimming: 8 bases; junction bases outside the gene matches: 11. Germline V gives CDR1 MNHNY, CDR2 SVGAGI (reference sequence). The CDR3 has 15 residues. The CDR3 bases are TGTGCCAGCAGTTACCTCCGAACAGGGGAAACGGGCTACACCTTC. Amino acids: CASSYLRTGETGYTF.

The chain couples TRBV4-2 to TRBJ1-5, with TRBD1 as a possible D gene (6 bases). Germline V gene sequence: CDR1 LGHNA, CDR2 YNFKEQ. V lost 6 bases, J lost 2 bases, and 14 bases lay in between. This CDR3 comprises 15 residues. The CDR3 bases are TGTGCCAGCAGTGAACACAGGGACGGCAATCAGCCCCAGCATTTT. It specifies CASSEHRDGNQPQHF.

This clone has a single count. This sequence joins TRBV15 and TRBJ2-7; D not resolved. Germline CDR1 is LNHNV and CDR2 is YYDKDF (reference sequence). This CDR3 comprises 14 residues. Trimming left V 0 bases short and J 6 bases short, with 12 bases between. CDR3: CATSRELMASEQYF. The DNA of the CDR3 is TGTGCCACCAGCAGAGAGTTGATGGCGTCCGAGCAGTACTTC.

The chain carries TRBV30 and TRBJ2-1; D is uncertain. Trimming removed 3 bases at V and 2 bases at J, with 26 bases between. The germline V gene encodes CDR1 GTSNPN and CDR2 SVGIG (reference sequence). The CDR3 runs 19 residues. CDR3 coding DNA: TGTGCCTGGAGGCCTACCGGGCCTCGCCCTCACGTCCCCTACAATGAGCAGTTCTTC. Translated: CAWRPTGPRPHVPYNEQFF.

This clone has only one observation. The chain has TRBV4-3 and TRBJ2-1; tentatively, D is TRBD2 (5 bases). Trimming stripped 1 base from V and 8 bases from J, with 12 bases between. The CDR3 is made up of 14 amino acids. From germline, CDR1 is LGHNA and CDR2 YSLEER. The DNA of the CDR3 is TGCGCCAGCAGCCAAGGGGGAGAGCGCTATGAGCAGTTCTTC. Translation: CASSQGGERYEQFF.

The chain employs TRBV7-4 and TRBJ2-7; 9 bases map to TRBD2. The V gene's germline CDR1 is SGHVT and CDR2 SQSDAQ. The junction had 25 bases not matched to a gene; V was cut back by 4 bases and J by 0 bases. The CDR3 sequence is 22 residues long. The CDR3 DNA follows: TGTGCCAGCAGCTGTCCGGGCCCTCGAACTCCGCGGGAGGGGAAGAGCTCCTACGAGCAGTACTTC. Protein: CASSCPGPRTPREGKSSYEQYF.

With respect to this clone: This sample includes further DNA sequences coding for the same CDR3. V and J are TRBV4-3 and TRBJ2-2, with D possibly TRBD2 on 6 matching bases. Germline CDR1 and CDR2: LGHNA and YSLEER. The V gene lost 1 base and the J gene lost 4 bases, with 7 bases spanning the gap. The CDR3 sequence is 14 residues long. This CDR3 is CASSQGRGTGELFF. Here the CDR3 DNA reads TGCGCCAGCAGCCAAGGGAGGGGCACCGGGGAGCTGTTTTTT.